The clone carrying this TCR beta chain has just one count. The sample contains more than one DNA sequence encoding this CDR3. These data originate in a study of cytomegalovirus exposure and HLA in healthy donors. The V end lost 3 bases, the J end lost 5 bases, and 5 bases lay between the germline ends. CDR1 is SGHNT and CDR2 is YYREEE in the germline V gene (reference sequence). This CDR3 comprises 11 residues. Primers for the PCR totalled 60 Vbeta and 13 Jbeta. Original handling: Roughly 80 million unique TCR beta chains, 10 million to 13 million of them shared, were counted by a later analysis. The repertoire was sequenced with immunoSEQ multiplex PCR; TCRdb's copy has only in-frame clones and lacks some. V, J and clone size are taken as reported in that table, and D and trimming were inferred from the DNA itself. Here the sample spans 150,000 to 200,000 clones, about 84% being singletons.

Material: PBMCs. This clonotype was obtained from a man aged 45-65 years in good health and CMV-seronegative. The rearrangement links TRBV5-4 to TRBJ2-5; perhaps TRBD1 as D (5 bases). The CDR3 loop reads CASSSGETQYF. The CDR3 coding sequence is TGTGCCAGCAGCTCAGGGGAGACCCAGTACTTC.